This T cell receptor beta chain was obtained from a study of T-cell memory formation after mild COVID-19. Study summary: TCR clustering was largely donor specific.

A few counts support this clonotype. The antigen remains undetermined. Notes on the study in general: Mostly located in CM and EM were contracting CD4+ clones, with contracting CD8+ clones located in EMRA. A balance of CD4 and CD8 characterized clones contracting day 15 to 85, whereas later expanders leaned CD4+.

Germline CDR1 reads MNHEY; CDR2 reads SVGEGT. Trimming took 4 bases from V and 3 from J, leaving 13 bases between them. The CDR3 has 15 amino acids. In TCRdb, the 5' RACE reads were re-called with MiXCR into one record per CDR3 protein. Counted here are around 340,000 distinct CDR3 sequences, over 10% occurring once; the ten biggest clones make up about a fifth. The chain has TRBV6-2 or TRBV6-3 and TRBJ1-5, with D maybe TRBD1 (5 bases). The sequence derives from a man younger than 35 who had mild COVID-19 (a few samples of this study predate the infection). Cell type and time point are not known. Sample: PBMCs or a T cell subset sorted from them (not recorded which). The CDR3 reads CASSSATENNQPQHF. The CDR3 DNA reads TGTGCCAGCAGTTCCGCGACAGAGAACAATCAGCCCCAGCATTTT.